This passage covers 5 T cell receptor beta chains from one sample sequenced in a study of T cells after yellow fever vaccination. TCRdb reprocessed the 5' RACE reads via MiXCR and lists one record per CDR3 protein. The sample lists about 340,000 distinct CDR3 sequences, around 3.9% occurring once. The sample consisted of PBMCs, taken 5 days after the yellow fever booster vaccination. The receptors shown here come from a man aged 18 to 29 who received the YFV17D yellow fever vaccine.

The DNA for the CDR3 is TGTGCCAGCTCACCAGGGGGATCCTACGAGCAGTACGTC. Its protein is CASSPGGSYEQYV. The chain has TRBV18 and TRBJ2-7; tentatively, D is TRBD1 or TRBD2 (5 bases each). CDR3 size: 13 residues. Trimming pared 2 bases from V and 1 base from J, leaving 6 bases between. The V gene's germline CDR1 is KGHSH and CDR2 LQKENI.

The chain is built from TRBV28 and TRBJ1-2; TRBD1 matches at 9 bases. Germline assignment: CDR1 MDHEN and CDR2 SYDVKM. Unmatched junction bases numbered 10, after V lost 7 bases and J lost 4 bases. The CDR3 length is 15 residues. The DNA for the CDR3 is TGTGCCAGCACCGACCCGCCGGGACAGGGCTATGGCTACACCTTC. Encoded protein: CASTDPPGQGYGYTF.

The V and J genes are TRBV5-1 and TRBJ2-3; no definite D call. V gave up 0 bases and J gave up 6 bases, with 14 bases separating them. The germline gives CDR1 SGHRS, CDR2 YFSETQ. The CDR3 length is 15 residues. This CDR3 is CASSLGDTMSDTQYF. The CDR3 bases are TGCGCCAGCAGCTTGGGAGACACGATGTCTGATACGCAGTATTTT.

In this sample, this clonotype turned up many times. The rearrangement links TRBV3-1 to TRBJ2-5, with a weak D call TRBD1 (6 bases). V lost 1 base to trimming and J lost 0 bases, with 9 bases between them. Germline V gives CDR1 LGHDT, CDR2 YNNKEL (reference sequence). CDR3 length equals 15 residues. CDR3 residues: CASSQGSGDQETQYF. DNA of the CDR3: TGTGCCAGCAGCCAAGGTTCAGGGGACCAAGAGACCCAGTACTTC.

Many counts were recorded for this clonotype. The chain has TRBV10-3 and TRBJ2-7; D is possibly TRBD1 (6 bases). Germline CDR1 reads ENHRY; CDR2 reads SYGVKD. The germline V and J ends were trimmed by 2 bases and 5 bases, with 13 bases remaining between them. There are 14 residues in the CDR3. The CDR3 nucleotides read TGTGCCATCAGTGAGGGGGGCCTCTGGGACGAGCAGTACTTC. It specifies CAISEGGLWDEQYF.